The entry below gives a single TCR beta chain sequence along with its context. Random hexamers were used to reverse transcribe about 0.45 to 1 ug of RNA. TCRdb passed the immunoSEQ multiplex PCR reads through MiXCR, listing each CDR3 protein once. Counted here are approximately 77,000 distinct CDR3 sequences, more than 85% occurring once; the ten biggest clones make up more than 0.5%. V lost 0 bases to trimming and J lost 2 bases, with 2 bases between them. The CDR3 runs 13 residues. Germline CDR1 LGHDT, CDR2 YNNKEL (reference sequence). This entry comes from a study of CD8 T cells in Susac syndrome. V and J are TRBV3-1 and TRBJ1-5; no clear D gene. Sequencing was done on a sample of CD4+ T cells from PBMCs. The sequence was obtained from a human donor with Susac syndrome. The CDR3 here is CASSQEGNQPQHF. CDR3 bases: TGTGCCAGCAGCCAAGAGGGCAATCAGCCCCAGCATTTT.